One and the same sample provided the 6 T cell receptor beta chains below, sequenced in a study of regulatory T cells in long-lasting Graves disease. Arm-PCR of CDR3 regions and iRepertoire HTBI primers were the basis on which TCR beta libraries were built. TCRdb re-called the multiplex PCR reads through MiXCR, storing one row per CDR3 protein. The sample comprises a few hundred thousand distinct CDR3 sequences, around 23% of which are singletons, and around a quarter rests with the top ten. The time point: persistent/refractory GD, antithyroid drugs over 5 years with positive TRAb. The TCR library was made from RNA extracted from PBMCs. The sample here was peripheral blood mononuclear cells (PBMCs), taken when the disease was refractory, from a patient treated with antithyroid drugs. These receptors were collected from a woman between 35 and 50 years old with Graves disease.

This clonotype came up a few times. This rearrangement joins TRBV11-2 to TRBJ2-2; 7 bases fit TRBD1. Germline lookup yields CDR1 SGHAT and CDR2 FQNNGV. The CDR3 consists of 17 residues. Losses at the gene ends were 3 bases for V and 5 bases for J; bases not matched to a gene: 12. For the CDR3, the DNA is TGTGCCAGCAGCTTCAAAACCGGGACAGCACCTACCGGGGAGCTGTTTTTT. Encoded protein: CASSFKTGTAPTGELFF.

The chain links TRBV9 to TRBJ2-2, with D hard to call. Trimming removed 2 bases at V and 4 bases at J, with 9 bases between. CDR3 length: 14 amino acids. Germline V gene lookup returns CDR1 SGDLS and CDR2 YYNGEE. The chain's CDR3 is CASSVSRRTGELFF. CDR3 DNA sequence: TGTGCCAGCAGCGTTTCCAGACGCACCGGGGAGCTGTTTTTT.

Ten or more counts support this clonotype. V is TRBV12-3 or TRBV12-4 and J is TRBJ2-7, with 12 nucleotides matching TRBD2. V was pared by 4 bases and J by 9 bases, with 16 bases of the junction left unmatched. The CDR3 spans 17 residues. The CDR3 DNA is TGTGCCAGCAGTTCCTATCGCACCGGGACTAGCGGGTCAGGGCAGTACTTC. Amino acid sequence: CASSSYRTGTSGSGQYF.

A note on this clonotype: At one end the junction does not follow the germline gene, possibly because of a read error. V and J are TRBV7-2 and TRBJ2-1; TRBD2 matches 12 bases. CDR1 and CDR2 from the germline V gene are SGHTA and FQGNSA. The CDR3 loop spans 14 amino acids. The CDR3 protein is CASSLETSGRPRYF. The CDR3 DNA sequence: TGTGCCAGCAGCTTAGAGACTAGCGGGAGACCCCGATACTTC.

The chain joins TRBV6-2 or TRBV6-3 to TRBJ2-7; D is unresolved. The CDR3 runs 18 residues. V was clipped by 0 bases and J by 2 bases, with 20 bases between them. The germline V gene has CDR1 MNHEY and CDR2 SVGEGT. DNA for the CDR3: TGTGCCAGCAGTTACTCCTATGGGCTGATATCGATGACCTACGAGCAGTACTTC. Translation gives CASSYSYGLISMTYEQYF.

This clonotype has ten or more counts. V gene TRBV12-3 or TRBV12-4 combines with J gene TRBJ2-7; 9 bases are a match to TRBD1. Losses at the gene ends were 6 bases for V and 2 bases for J; bases not matched to a gene: 8. This CDR3 has 15 amino acids. The CDR3 reads CASSLPGTGTYEQYF. CDR3 sequence (DNA): TGTGCCAGCAGCCTCCCAGGGACAGGGACCTACGAGCAGTACTTC.